This TCR beta chain was captured in a study of identifying expanded T cells in peripheral blood. Germline V gene data show CDR1 as LGHNA and CDR2 as YNFKEQ. V lost 7 bases and J lost 4, with 16 bases in between. This CDR3 region has 14 residues. The repertoire was sequenced with immunoSEQ multiplex PCR; TCRdb's copy has only in-frame clones and lacks some. Among some 93,000 clones listed, about 88% were seen once. Healthy donors had no documented immune events, such as infections, while sampled. General study results and limits: About 1.2 clones differed between technical replicates, versus roughly 16 and 20 over time. Clone count variance between roughly 2-week samples rose with total template count.

Notes on this clone: Its cognate antigen is unknown.

Sample: blood. The chain uses TRBV4-2 and TRBJ1-2, with D possibly matching TRBD1 (5 bases). The TCR originated in a person between 18 and 75 years old in good health. The CDR3 loop reads CASTPEEGFYGYTF. The CDR3 DNA sequence: TGTGCCAGCACCCCCGAGGAGGGGTTCTATGGCTACACCTTC.